These T cell receptor beta chains were read from a single sample in a study of shared clonotypes between healthy human individuals. Using immunoSEQ multiplex PCR, the repertoire was profiled, and TCRdb retains in-frame clones only, with some absent. The sample has about 490,000 clones, roughly 80% seen once. The sequenced sample was PBMCs. The receptors were sampled from a woman aged 40 to 50 in good health. Some clones in this sample may be carry-over from other donors' samples. Both conserved end residues are part of each CDR3. The order of the fields is J gene, clone size, V gene, D gene, CDR3 DNA, CDR3 protein. A D gene is named only where the DNA matches it firmly. The size entry is marked missing in some rows and otherwise reads once, few, many or a size class.

j_call: TRBJ2-7; clone_size: -; v_call: TRBV11-2; d_call: -; cdr3_nt: TGTGCCAGCAGCTGGAGAGTTGGGTACGAGCAGTACTTC; cdr3_aa: CASSWRVGYEQYF
j_call: TRBJ2-5; clone_size: -; v_call: TRBV7-7; d_call: -; cdr3_nt: TGTGCCAGCAGCCTGCTAGGGTCCCCGGAGACCCAGTACTTC; cdr3_aa: CASSLLGSPETQYF
j_call: TRBJ2-7; clone_size: -; v_call: TRBV4-1; d_call: -; cdr3_nt: TGCGCCAGCAGCGGACTGGGGGGCTACGAGCAGTACTTC; cdr3_aa: CASSGLGGYEQYF
j_call: TRBJ1-1; clone_size: -; v_call: TRBV19; d_call: -; cdr3_nt: TGTGCCAGTAGTATAGGGGGACACCCGAACACTGAAGCTTTCTTT; cdr3_aa: CASSIGGHPNTEAFF
j_call: TRBJ2-7; clone_size: -; v_call: TRBV29-1; d_call: -; cdr3_nt: TGCAGCGCGACAGGTCCGGACGAGCAGTACTTC; cdr3_aa: CSATGPDEQYF
j_call: TRBJ2-7; clone_size: once; v_call: TRBV27; d_call: -; cdr3_nt: TGTGCCAGCAGTTTAATAGGCAGCTACGAGCAGTACTTC; cdr3_aa: CASSLIGSYEQYF
j_call: TRBJ2-2; clone_size: once; v_call: TRBV28; d_call: TRBD1; cdr3_nt: TGTGCCAGCAGTTTATATGCAGGGGGCTTCGCCGGGGAGCTGTTTTTT; cdr3_aa: CASSLYAGGFAGELFF
j_call: TRBJ2-1; clone_size: -; v_call: TRBV7-9; d_call: TRBD2; cdr3_nt: TGTGCCAGCAGCTTATATAGCCTAGCGGGCCACAATGAGCAGTTCTTC; cdr3_aa: CASSLYSLAGHNEQFF
j_call: TRBJ2-5; clone_size: -; v_call: TRBV2; d_call: TRBD2; cdr3_nt: TGTGCCAGCAGCACGGGGCGGGAGCCCCAGTACTTC; cdr3_aa: CASSTGREPQYF
j_call: TRBJ2-7; clone_size: once; v_call: TRBV28; d_call: TRBD1; cdr3_nt: TGTGCCAGCAGCCCGGACAGGGCCCCTGGTGAGCAGTACTTC; cdr3_aa: CASSPDRAPGEQYF
j_call: TRBJ2-3; clone_size: -; v_call: TRBV19; d_call: -; cdr3_nt: TGTGCCAGTAGTCGATGGGGGGTCACAGATACGCAGTATTTT; cdr3_aa: CASSRWGVTDTQYF
j_call: TRBJ2-3; clone_size: -; v_call: TRBV29-1; d_call: TRBD2; cdr3_nt: TGCAGCGTCGCGGGACTAGCAGACACAGATACGCAGTATTTT; cdr3_aa: CSVAGLADTDTQYF
j_call: TRBJ2-3; clone_size: -; v_call: TRBV28; d_call: -; cdr3_nt: TGTGCCAGCAGTGCAGGGTACTCAGATACGCAGTATTTT; cdr3_aa: CASSAGYSDTQYF
j_call: TRBJ2-7; clone_size: few; v_call: TRBV20-1; d_call: -; cdr3_nt: TGCAGTGCTTTAAGTTTCTACGAGCAGTACTTC; cdr3_aa: CSALSFYEQYF
j_call: TRBJ2-3; clone_size: -; v_call: TRBV2; d_call: -; cdr3_nt: TGTGCCAGCAGTGACCCCCTCTTCCGGGACTTTCAACGCACAGATACGCAGTATTTT; cdr3_aa: CASSDPLFRDFQRTDTQYF
j_call: TRBJ2-7; clone_size: once; v_call: TRBV28; d_call: TRBD2; cdr3_nt: TGTGCCAGCAGTCCGCGGACTAGCGGGAGCTACGAGCAGTACTTC; cdr3_aa: CASSPRTSGSYEQYF
j_call: TRBJ1-3; clone_size: -; v_call: TRBV2; d_call: -; cdr3_nt: TGTGCCAGCAGTAGTAACTCTGGAAACACCATATATTTT; cdr3_aa: CASSSNSGNTIYF
j_call: TRBJ1-1; clone_size: -; v_call: TRBV30; d_call: -; cdr3_nt: TGTGCCTGGAGTGTTCGGACCGCGAGGGACACTGAAGCTTTCTTT; cdr3_aa: CAWSVRTARDTEAFF
j_call: TRBJ1-1; clone_size: -; v_call: TRBV18; d_call: TRBD1; cdr3_nt: TGTGCCAGCTCACCACGGACAGGGCGTGTTACTGAAGCTTTCTTT; cdr3_aa: CASSPRTGRVTEAFF
j_call: TRBJ2-2; clone_size: -; v_call: TRBV4-1; d_call: -; cdr3_nt: TGCGCCAGCTCCAAGGGGGGGGCAGGAACCGGGGAGCTGTTTTTT; cdr3_aa: CASSKGGAGTGELFF
j_call: TRBJ2-5; clone_size: many; v_call: TRBV7-2; d_call: TRBD2; cdr3_nt: TGTGCCAGCAGCATCGGACTAGCGGGAATAGAGACCCAGTACTTC; cdr3_aa: CASSIGLAGIETQYF
j_call: TRBJ2-4; clone_size: -; v_call: TRBV25-1; d_call: TRBD1; cdr3_nt: TGTGCCAGCAGCGGGACAGAGCTAGCCAAAAACATTCAGTACTTC; cdr3_aa: CASSGTELAKNIQYF
j_call: TRBJ2-2; clone_size: once; v_call: TRBV9; d_call: TRBD2; cdr3_nt: TGTGCCAGCAGCGTAAGGGGATCTTTGGCGGGGGGCACCGGGGAGCTGTTTTTT; cdr3_aa: CASSVRGSLAGGTGELFF
j_call: TRBJ2-6; clone_size: -; v_call: TRBV10-3; d_call: -; cdr3_nt: TGTGCCATCAGTGATTCTGGGGCCAACGTCCTGACTTTC; cdr3_aa: CAISDSGANVLTF
j_call: TRBJ2-1; clone_size: -; v_call: TRBV2; d_call: -; cdr3_nt: TGTGCCAGCAGTGAAGAGAATCAGGGTAACGAGCAGTTCTTC; cdr3_aa: CASSEENQGNEQFF
j_call: TRBJ2-1; clone_size: -; v_call: TRBV7-9; d_call: TRBD2; cdr3_nt: TGTGCCAGCAGCTTATCTAGCGGAGCCCTCTACAATGAGCAGTTCTTC; cdr3_aa: CASSLSSGALYNEQFF
j_call: TRBJ1-5; clone_size: once; v_call: TRBV19; d_call: TRBD1; cdr3_nt: TGTGCCAGTAGTACCCCCTGGGGACAGCGCAATCAGCCCCAGCATTTT; cdr3_aa: CASSTPWGQRNQPQHF
j_call: TRBJ2-2; clone_size: -; v_call: TRBV11-3; d_call: -; cdr3_nt: TGTGCCAGCAGCTTGGGTACTATCGGGACCGGGGAGCTGTTTTTT; cdr3_aa: CASSLGTIGTGELFF
j_call: TRBJ1-5; clone_size: -; v_call: TRBV5-8; d_call: -; cdr3_nt: TGTGCCAGCAGCTTGCGGCAGGTCGAGGGTCAGCCCCAGCATTTT; cdr3_aa: CASSLRQVEGQPQHF
j_call: TRBJ2-5; clone_size: once; v_call: TRBV5-1; d_call: -; cdr3_nt: TGCGCCAGCAGCTTGGCCCCGGAAGAGACCCAGTACTTC; cdr3_aa: CASSLAPEETQYF
j_call: TRBJ1-1; clone_size: -; v_call: TRBV7-2; d_call: -; cdr3_nt: TGTGCCAGCAGCTTAGAGGCCGTAAACACTGAAGCTTTCTTT; cdr3_aa: CASSLEAVNTEAFF
j_call: TRBJ2-5; clone_size: once; v_call: TRBV7-9; d_call: TRBD1; cdr3_nt: TGTGCCAGCAGCGCCGGGACAGGGTTGGAGACCCAGTACTTC; cdr3_aa: CASSAGTGLETQYF
j_call: TRBJ1-1; clone_size: -; v_call: TRBV28; d_call: -; cdr3_nt: TGTGCCAGCACCGGGGGAATTGGGCTTGACACTGAAGCTTTCTTT; cdr3_aa: CASTGGIGLDTEAFF
j_call: TRBJ2-5; clone_size: -; v_call: TRBV4-1; d_call: -; cdr3_nt: TGCGCCAGCAGCCTAACCGGGAGCCAAGAGACCCAGTACTTC; cdr3_aa: CASSLTGSQETQYF
j_call: TRBJ2-5; clone_size: -; v_call: TRBV6-6; d_call: TRBD2; cdr3_nt: TGTGCCAGCAACGGCGGGGGTCTGAGTGAGACCCAGTACTTC; cdr3_aa: CASNGGGLSETQYF
j_call: TRBJ2-7; clone_size: once; v_call: TRBV4-1; d_call: TRBD2; cdr3_nt: TGCGCCAGCAGCCGCCAGACTAGCGGGAGCCAATCCTACGAGCAGTACTTC; cdr3_aa: CASSRQTSGSQSYEQYF